This is a list of T cell receptor beta chains from one sample in a study of T cell changes during pregnancy in multiple sclerosis. The table came from immunoSEQ multiplex PCR; TCRdb's copy has only in-frame clones and leaves some out. The repertoire has some 39,000 clones, around 91% of them found once; the top ten carry around 0.66%. Specimen: CD4+ T cells from peripheral blood mononuclear cells, collected in the second trimester of pregnancy. These receptors all stem from a female donor in good health, enrolled as a control in a pregnancy study. Both conserved end residues are part of each CDR3. A D gene is named only where the DNA matches it firmly. Where a row states a size, it is once, few, many or the class of an expanded clone; other rows omit it.

d_gene: -
abundance: -
len: 12
j_gene: TRBJ2-7
v_gene: TRBV11-3
CDR3nt: TGTGCCAGCAGCTTAAGGGGCTACGAGCAGTACTTC
CDR3aa: CASSLRGYEQYF

d_gene: -
abundance: -
len: 13
j_gene: TRBJ1-1
v_gene: TRBV6-1
CDR3nt: TGTGCCACGAAGGTTGGGACTAACACTGAAGCTTTCTTT
CDR3aa: CATKVGTNTEAFF

d_gene: TRBD1
abundance: few
len: 15
j_gene: TRBJ1-6
v_gene: TRBV18
CDR3nt: TGTGCCAGCTCACCTGGGACAGCAAATAATTCACCCCTCCACTTT
CDR3aa: CASSPGTANNSPLHF

d_gene: TRBD1
abundance: once
len: 13
j_gene: TRBJ1-2
v_gene: TRBV30
CDR3nt: TGTGCCTGGAGTGAGGACAGGGTGAGGGGCTACACCTTC
CDR3aa: CAWSEDRVRGYTF

d_gene: -
abundance: -
len: 14
j_gene: TRBJ2-5
v_gene: TRBV18
CDR3nt: TGTGCCAGCTCACCACTGCTCGGACAGGAGACCCAGTACTTC
CDR3aa: CASSPLLGQETQYF

d_gene: -
abundance: -
len: 22
j_gene: TRBJ1-3
v_gene: TRBV4-3
CDR3nt: TGCGCCAGCAGCCAAGTCCCCACCGCTTCTGCCGGTGCACCGCACTCTGGAAACACCATATATTTT
CDR3aa: CASSQVPTASAGAPHSGNTIYF

d_gene: TRBD2
abundance: -
len: 15
j_gene: TRBJ2-7
v_gene: TRBV5-6
CDR3nt: TGTGCCAGCAGCCGCCTCAGGACTAGCTCCCACGAGCAGTACTTC
CDR3aa: CASSRLRTSSHEQYF

d_gene: -
abundance: -
len: 18
j_gene: TRBJ2-1
v_gene: TRBV7-2
CDR3nt: TGTGCCAGCAGCCCCGGAGGCCCACAATTGCCGGCCTACAATGAGCAGTTCTTC
CDR3aa: CASSPGGPQLPAYNEQFF

d_gene: TRBD1
abundance: -
len: 13
j_gene: TRBJ2-7
v_gene: TRBV18
CDR3nt: TGTGCCAGCTCAGGGACAGTAAACTACGAGCAGTACTTC
CDR3aa: CASSGTVNYEQYF

d_gene: TRBD2
abundance: -
len: 15
j_gene: TRBJ2-3
v_gene: TRBV7-3
CDR3nt: TGTGCCAGCAGCCCGAGCGGGGGAAACACAGATACGCAGTATTTT
CDR3aa: CASSPSGGNTDTQYF

d_gene: -
abundance: once
len: 14
j_gene: TRBJ1-2
v_gene: TRBV2
CDR3nt: TGTGCCAGCGGAGGCAGGGGTTTGAACTATGGCTACACCTTC
CDR3aa: CASGGRGLNYGYTF

d_gene: TRBD1
abundance: -
len: 13
j_gene: TRBJ2-5
v_gene: TRBV28
CDR3nt: TGTGCCAGCAGTTACACAGGGGTGCAGACCCAGTACTTC
CDR3aa: CASSYTGVQTQYF

d_gene: -
abundance: -
len: 13
j_gene: TRBJ2-7
v_gene: TRBV19
CDR3nt: TGTGCCAGTAGTCCTACAGGTTCCTACGAGCAGTACTTC
CDR3aa: CASSPTGSYEQYF

d_gene: -
abundance: -
len: 15
j_gene: TRBJ2-3
v_gene: TRBV4-3
CDR3nt: TGCGCCAGCAGCCAGGGCGGCGGGCTCGCAGATACGCAGTATTTT
CDR3aa: CASSQGGGLADTQYF

d_gene: -
abundance: -
len: 12
j_gene: TRBJ2-5
v_gene: TRBV7-8
CDR3nt: TGTGCCAGCAGCTCCCTCCGTGAGACCCAGTACTTC
CDR3aa: CASSSLRETQYF

d_gene: TRBD1
abundance: -
len: 14
j_gene: TRBJ1-1
v_gene: TRBV7-2
CDR3nt: TGTGCCAGCAGCCCCCGACAGGGTCTGGGAGAAGCTTTCTTT
CDR3aa: CASSPRQGLGEAFF

d_gene: -
abundance: -
len: 16
j_gene: TRBJ1-1
v_gene: TRBV7-9
CDR3nt: TGTGCCAGCAGCTTATTCGGCGGGACTTTGAACACTGAAGCTTTCTTT
CDR3aa: CASSLFGGTLNTEAFF

d_gene: TRBD2
abundance: -
len: 15
j_gene: TRBJ2-5
v_gene: TRBV9
CDR3nt: TGTGCCAGCAGCGCAGGACTAGCGGGACAAGAGACCCAGTACTTC
CDR3aa: CASSAGLAGQETQYF

d_gene: TRBD1
abundance: few
len: 13
j_gene: TRBJ1-6
v_gene: TRBV27
CDR3nt: TGTGCCAGCAGTTTATCCCGGGGGACAGCCCTCCACTTT
CDR3aa: CASSLSRGTALHF

d_gene: TRBD1
abundance: -
len: 16
j_gene: TRBJ1-6
v_gene: TRBV4-1
CDR3nt: TGCGCCAGCAGCCAAGAGGGACAGGGGGCACGATCACCCCTCCACTTT
CDR3aa: CASSQEGQGARSPLHF

d_gene: TRBD1
abundance: -
len: 14
j_gene: TRBJ2-7
v_gene: TRBV7-9
CDR3nt: TGTGCCAGCAGCCCCGGGACAGGGCTAACCGAGCAGTACTTC
CDR3aa: CASSPGTGLTEQYF

d_gene: TRBD1
abundance: -
len: 15
j_gene: TRBJ2-7
v_gene: TRBV28
CDR3nt: TGTGCCAGCACCCGCCCTGGGACAGGGACCTACGAGCAGTACTTC
CDR3aa: CASTRPGTGTYEQYF

d_gene: TRBD2
abundance: -
len: 16
j_gene: TRBJ2-5
v_gene: TRBV7-2
CDR3nt: TGTGCCAGCAAGTTCCGTCCGGGGGGGCCGGAAGAGACCCAGTACTTC
CDR3aa: CASKFRPGGPEETQYF

d_gene: TRBD1
abundance: -
len: 16
j_gene: TRBJ2-2
v_gene: TRBV9
CDR3nt: TGTGCCAGCAGCGTCACGGACAGGGGAGGTTCCGGGGAGCTGTTTTTT
CDR3aa: CASSVTDRGGSGELFF

d_gene: -
abundance: -
len: 15
j_gene: TRBJ1-2
v_gene: TRBV25-1
CDR3nt: TGTGCCAGCAGTGAATATAGCCGCCAGGGGTATGGCTACACCTTC
CDR3aa: CASSEYSRQGYGYTF

d_gene: -
abundance: -
len: 14
j_gene: TRBJ2-2
v_gene: TRBV5-1
CDR3nt: TGCGCCAGCAGCTTGGCTACTGGCACCGGGGAGCTGTTTTTT
CDR3aa: CASSLATGTGELFF

d_gene: TRBD1
abundance: -
len: 15
j_gene: TRBJ2-7
v_gene: TRBV28
CDR3nt: TGTGCCAGCAGTACGGCGCAGGGGGCTCCGTACGAGCAGTACTTC
CDR3aa: CASSTAQGAPYEQYF

d_gene: TRBD2
abundance: -
len: 14
j_gene: TRBJ2-2
v_gene: TRBV10-3
CDR3nt: TGTGCCATCAGTGAATTTAGCGGGGGCGGGGAGCTGTTTTTT
CDR3aa: CAISEFSGGGELFF

d_gene: -
abundance: -
len: 16
j_gene: TRBJ1-6
v_gene: TRBV4-1
CDR3nt: TGCGCCAGCAGGCTTGAGGGAGGTGTGGATAATTCACCCCTCCACTTT
CDR3aa: CASRLEGGVDNSPLHF

d_gene: -
abundance: -
len: 14
j_gene: TRBJ2-5
v_gene: TRBV5-4
CDR3nt: TGTGCCAGCAGCTTGTCGGGAAGACAAGAGACCCAGTACTTC
CDR3aa: CASSLSGRQETQYF

d_gene: -
abundance: few
len: 14
j_gene: TRBJ1-6
v_gene: TRBV6-5
CDR3nt: TGTGCCAGTTGTGCCAGGGCTTCTAATTCACCCCTCCACTTT
CDR3aa: CASCARASNSPLHF

d_gene: TRBD1
abundance: -
len: 16
j_gene: TRBJ1-5
v_gene: TRBV7-2
CDR3nt: TGTGCCAGCAGCTTGGGGGACAGGGGTCACAATCAGCCCCAGCATTTT
CDR3aa: CASSLGDRGHNQPQHF

d_gene: -
abundance: -
len: 15
j_gene: TRBJ1-1
v_gene: TRBV4-2
CDR3nt: TGTGCCAGCAGCCTCCAGCGGGGGTTGAACACTGAAGCTTTCTTT
CDR3aa: CASSLQRGLNTEAFF

d_gene: -
abundance: once
len: 16
j_gene: TRBJ2-2
v_gene: TRBV19
CDR3nt: TGTGCCAGCAGGGACTCACAAGCTGGTATAACCGGGGAGCTGTTTTTT
CDR3aa: CASRDSQAGITGELFF

d_gene: TRBD2
abundance: -
len: 15
j_gene: TRBJ2-1
v_gene: TRBV5-6
CDR3nt: TGTGCCAGCAGCTTGGATAGCGGGGGCTACAATGAGCAGTTCTTC
CDR3aa: CASSLDSGGYNEQFF

d_gene: -
abundance: -
len: 15
j_gene: TRBJ1-1
v_gene: TRBV18
CDR3nt: TGTGCCAGCTCACAGGCAAGGGGCACGAACACTGAAGCTTTCTTT
CDR3aa: CASSQARGTNTEAFF

d_gene: TRBD1
abundance: -
len: 12
j_gene: TRBJ1-2
v_gene: TRBV6-6
CDR3nt: TGTGCCACCACGCAGGGGGCAGGAGGCTACACCTTC
CDR3aa: CATTQGAGGYTF

d_gene: TRBD1
abundance: once
len: 11
j_gene: TRBJ2-5
v_gene: TRBV20-1
CDR3nt: TGCAGTGCTGACAGGGGGGAGACCCAGTACTTC
CDR3aa: CSADRGETQYF

d_gene: TRBD2
abundance: -
len: 18
j_gene: TRBJ2-3
v_gene: TRBV2
CDR3nt: TGTGCCAGCAGTGGGGAACTAGCGGGGGCTCCTCGCACAGATACGCAGTATTTT
CDR3aa: CASSGELAGAPRTDTQYF

d_gene: TRBD1
abundance: -
len: 17
j_gene: TRBJ2-6
v_gene: TRBV30
CDR3nt: TGTGCCTGGAGCCCGCACAGGGGGACTTCTGGGGCCAACGTCCTGACTTTC
CDR3aa: CAWSPHRGTSGANVLTF

d_gene: -
abundance: -
len: 14
j_gene: TRBJ1-2
v_gene: TRBV6-6
CDR3nt: TGTGCCAGCAGCAACGTGGGGAGCAACTATGGCTACACCTTC
CDR3aa: CASSNVGSNYGYTF

d_gene: -
abundance: -
len: 12
j_gene: TRBJ1-1
v_gene: TRBV5-5
CDR3nt: TGTGCCAGCAGCTTGGTTGGGCAGAAAGCTTTCTTT
CDR3aa: CASSLVGQKAFF

d_gene: TRBD2
abundance: -
len: 15
j_gene: TRBJ2-1
v_gene: TRBV4-3
CDR3nt: TGCGCCAGCTCGAGCGGGACTAGCGGCCGGAATGAGCAGTTCTTC
CDR3aa: CASSSGTSGRNEQFF

d_gene: -
abundance: -
len: 15
j_gene: TRBJ1-6
v_gene: TRBV27
CDR3nt: TGTGCCAGCAGTTTTGCCAGGGTTCGTGGTTCACCCCTCCACTTT
CDR3aa: CASSFARVRGSPLHF

d_gene: TRBD2
abundance: -
len: 16
j_gene: TRBJ2-7
v_gene: TRBV28
CDR3nt: TGTGCCAGCAAGTTGAGTAGCGGGGGGGCCCTATACGAGCAGTACTTC
CDR3aa: CASKLSSGGALYEQYF